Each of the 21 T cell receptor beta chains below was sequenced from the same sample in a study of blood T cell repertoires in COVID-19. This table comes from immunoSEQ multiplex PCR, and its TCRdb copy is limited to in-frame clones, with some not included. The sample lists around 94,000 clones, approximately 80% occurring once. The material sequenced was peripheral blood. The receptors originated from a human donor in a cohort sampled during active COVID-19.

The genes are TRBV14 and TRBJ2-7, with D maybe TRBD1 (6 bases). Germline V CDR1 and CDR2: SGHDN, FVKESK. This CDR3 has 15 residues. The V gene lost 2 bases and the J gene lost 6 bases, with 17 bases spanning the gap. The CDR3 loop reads CASSQWRTGLGEQYF. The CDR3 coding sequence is TGTGCCAGCAGCCAATGGAGAACAGGGTTGGGCGAGCAGTACTTC.

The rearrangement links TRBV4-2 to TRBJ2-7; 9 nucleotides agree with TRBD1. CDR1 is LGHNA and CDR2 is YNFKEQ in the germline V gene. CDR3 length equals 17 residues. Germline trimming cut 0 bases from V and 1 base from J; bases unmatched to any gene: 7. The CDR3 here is CASSQEWQGTGSYEQYF. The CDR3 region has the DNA TGTGCCAGCAGCCAAGAGTGGCAGGGGACAGGGTCCTACGAGCAGTACTTC.

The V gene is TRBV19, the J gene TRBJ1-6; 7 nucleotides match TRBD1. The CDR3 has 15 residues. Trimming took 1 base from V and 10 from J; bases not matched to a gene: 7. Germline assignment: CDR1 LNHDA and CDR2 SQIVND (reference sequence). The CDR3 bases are TGTGCCAGTAGTATAGCAGGGGGAATAGACTCACCCCTCCACTTT. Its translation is CASSIAGGIDSPLHF.

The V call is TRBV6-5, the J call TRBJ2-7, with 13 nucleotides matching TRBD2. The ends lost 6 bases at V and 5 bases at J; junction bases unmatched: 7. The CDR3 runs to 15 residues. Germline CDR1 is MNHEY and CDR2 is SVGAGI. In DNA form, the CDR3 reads TGTGCCAGCAGCAGACTAGCGGGGGGTCACCACGAGCAGTACTTC. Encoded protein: CASSRLAGGHHEQYF.

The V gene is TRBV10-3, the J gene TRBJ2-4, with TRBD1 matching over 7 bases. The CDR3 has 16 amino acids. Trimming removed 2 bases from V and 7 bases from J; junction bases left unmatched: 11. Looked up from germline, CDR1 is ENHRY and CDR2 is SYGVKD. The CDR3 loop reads CAISETGAVGVNIQYF. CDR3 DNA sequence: TGTGCCATCAGTGAGACAGGGGCCGTGGGAGTGAACATTCAGTACTTC.

DNA for the CDR3: TGTGCCAGCCGCGGACAGGGAAGCTACGAGCAGTACTTC. It is translated as CASRGQGSYEQYF. This sequence joins TRBV7-9 and TRBJ2-7, with 8 bases lining up with TRBD1. J lost 3 bases, V lost 8 bases, and 6 bases had no gene match. The CDR3 extends over 13 amino acids. Germline CDR1 SEHNR, CDR2 FQNEAQ (reference sequence).

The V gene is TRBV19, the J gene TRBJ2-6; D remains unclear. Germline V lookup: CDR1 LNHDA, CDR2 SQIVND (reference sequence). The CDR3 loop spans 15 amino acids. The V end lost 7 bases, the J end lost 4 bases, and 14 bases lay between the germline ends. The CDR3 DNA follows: TGTGCCAGTACCTTATTCACTCCAGGGGCCAACGTCCTGACTTTC. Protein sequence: CASTLFTPGANVLTF.

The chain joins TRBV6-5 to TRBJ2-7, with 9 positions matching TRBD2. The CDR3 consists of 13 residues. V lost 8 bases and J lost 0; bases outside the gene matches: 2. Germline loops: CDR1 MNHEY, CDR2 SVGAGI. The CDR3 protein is CASFSGSSYEQYF. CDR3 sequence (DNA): TGTGCCAGCTTTAGCGGGAGCTCCTACGAGCAGTACTTC.

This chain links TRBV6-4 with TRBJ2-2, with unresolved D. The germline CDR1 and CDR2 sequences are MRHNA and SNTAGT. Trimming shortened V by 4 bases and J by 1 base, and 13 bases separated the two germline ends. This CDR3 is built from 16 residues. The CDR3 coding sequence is TGTGCCAGCAGTGCCCAACCATACAGGAACACCGGGGAGCTGTTTTTT. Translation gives CASSAQPYRNTGELFF.

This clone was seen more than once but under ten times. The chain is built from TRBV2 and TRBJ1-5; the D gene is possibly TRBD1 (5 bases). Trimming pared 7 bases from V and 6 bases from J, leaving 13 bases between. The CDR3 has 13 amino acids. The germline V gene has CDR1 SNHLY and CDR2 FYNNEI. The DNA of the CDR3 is TGTGCCAGCACGACAGAATTGGGTCAGCCCCAGCATTTT. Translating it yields CASTTELGQPQHF.

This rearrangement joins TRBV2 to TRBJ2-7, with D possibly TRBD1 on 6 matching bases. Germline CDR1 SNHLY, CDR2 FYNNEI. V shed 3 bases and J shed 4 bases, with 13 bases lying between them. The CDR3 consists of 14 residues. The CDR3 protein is CASSEIGTQYEQYF. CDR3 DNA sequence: TGTGCCAGCAGTGAGATCGGGACACAATACGAGCAGTACTTC.

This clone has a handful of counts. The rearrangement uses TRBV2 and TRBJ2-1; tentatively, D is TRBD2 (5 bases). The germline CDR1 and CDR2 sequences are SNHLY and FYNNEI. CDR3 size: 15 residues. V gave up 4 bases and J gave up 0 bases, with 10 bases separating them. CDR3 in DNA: TGTGCCAGCAGTGCCGCCCGGGGCTCCTACAATGAGCAGTTCTTC. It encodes CASSAARGSYNEQFF.

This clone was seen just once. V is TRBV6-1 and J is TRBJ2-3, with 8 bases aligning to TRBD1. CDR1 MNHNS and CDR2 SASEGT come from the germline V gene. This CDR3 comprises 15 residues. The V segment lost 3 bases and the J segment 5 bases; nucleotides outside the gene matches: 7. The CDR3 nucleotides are TGTGCCAGCAGTGATATGGCAGGGGGCAAAGATACGCAGTATTTT. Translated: CASSDMAGGKDTQYF.

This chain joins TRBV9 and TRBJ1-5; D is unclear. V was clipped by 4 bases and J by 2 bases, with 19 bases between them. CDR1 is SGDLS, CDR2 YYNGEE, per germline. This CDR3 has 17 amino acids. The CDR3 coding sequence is TGTGCCAGCAGCACCCGCCCTCACCCAGGCGGCAATCAGCCCCAGCATTTT. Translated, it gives CASSTRPHPGGNQPQHF.

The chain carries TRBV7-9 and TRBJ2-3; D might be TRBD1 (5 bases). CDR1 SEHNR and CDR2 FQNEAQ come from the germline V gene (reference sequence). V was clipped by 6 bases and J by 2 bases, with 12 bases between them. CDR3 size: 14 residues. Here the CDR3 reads CASRPTASTDTQYF. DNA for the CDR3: TGTGCCAGCAGGCCGACAGCGTCCACAGATACGCAGTATTTT.

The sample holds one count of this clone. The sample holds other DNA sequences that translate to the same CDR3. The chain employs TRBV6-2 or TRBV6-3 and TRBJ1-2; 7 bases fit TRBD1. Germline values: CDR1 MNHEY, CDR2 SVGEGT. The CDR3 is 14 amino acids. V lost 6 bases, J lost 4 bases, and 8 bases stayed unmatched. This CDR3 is CASSLTGTSYGYTF. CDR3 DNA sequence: TGTGCCAGCAGCCTGACAGGGACGAGCTATGGCTACACCTTC.

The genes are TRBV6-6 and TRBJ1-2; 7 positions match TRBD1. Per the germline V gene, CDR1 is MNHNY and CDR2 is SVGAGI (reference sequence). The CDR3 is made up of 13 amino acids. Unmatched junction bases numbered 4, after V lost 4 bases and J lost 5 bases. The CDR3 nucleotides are TGTGCCAGCAGTTGGGACAGATCATATGGCTACACCTTC. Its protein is CASSWDRSYGYTF.

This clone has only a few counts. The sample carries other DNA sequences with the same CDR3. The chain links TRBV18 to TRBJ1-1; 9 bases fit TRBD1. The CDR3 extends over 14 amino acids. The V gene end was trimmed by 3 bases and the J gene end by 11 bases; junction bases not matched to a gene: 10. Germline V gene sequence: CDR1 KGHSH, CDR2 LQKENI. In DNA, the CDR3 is TGTGCCAGCTCACCGAGGGACAGGGTTCTTGGGGCTTTCTTT. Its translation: CASSPRDRVLGAFF.

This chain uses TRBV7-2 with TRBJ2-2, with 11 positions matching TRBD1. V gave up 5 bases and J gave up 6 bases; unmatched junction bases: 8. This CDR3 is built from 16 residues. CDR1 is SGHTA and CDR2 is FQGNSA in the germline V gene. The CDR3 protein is CASSPTGQGVSGELFF. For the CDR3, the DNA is TGTGCCAGCAGCCCAACGGGACAGGGGGTATCCGGGGAGCTGTTTTTT.

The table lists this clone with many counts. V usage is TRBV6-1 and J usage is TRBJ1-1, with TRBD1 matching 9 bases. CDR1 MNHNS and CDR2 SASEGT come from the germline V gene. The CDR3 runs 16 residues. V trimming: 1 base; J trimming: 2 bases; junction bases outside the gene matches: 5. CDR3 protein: CASSEGPQGANTEAFF. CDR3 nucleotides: TGTGCCAGCAGTGAAGGACCACAGGGGGCTAACACTGAAGCTTTCTTT.

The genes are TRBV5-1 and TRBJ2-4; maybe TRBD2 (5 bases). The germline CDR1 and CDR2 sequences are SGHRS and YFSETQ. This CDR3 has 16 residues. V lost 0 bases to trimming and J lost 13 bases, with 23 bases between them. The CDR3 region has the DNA TGCGCCAGCAGCTTGGCCGGTTTGGGCAGGCGGGCGTTCCAGTACTTC. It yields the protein CASSLAGLGRRAFQYF.